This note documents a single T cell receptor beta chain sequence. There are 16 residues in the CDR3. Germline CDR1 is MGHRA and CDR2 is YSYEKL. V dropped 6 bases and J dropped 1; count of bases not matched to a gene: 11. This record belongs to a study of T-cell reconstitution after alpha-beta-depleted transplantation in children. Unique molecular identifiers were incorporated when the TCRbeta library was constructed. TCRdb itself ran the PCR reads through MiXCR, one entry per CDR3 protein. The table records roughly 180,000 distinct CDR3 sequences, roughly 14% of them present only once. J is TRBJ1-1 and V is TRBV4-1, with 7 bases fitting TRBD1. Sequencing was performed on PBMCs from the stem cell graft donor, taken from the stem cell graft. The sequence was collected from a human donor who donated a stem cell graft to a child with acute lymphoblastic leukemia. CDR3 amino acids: CASRAGTANPNTEAFF. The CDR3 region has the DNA TGCGCCAGCAGGGCCGGGACAGCGAACCCGAACACTGAAGCTTTCTTT.